This T cell receptor beta chain is drawn from a study of shared clonotypes between healthy human individuals. Study at large: CD4 naive and memory got three plates each, CD8 naive two, CD8 memory one.

TCRdb's copy holds only in-frame clones and misses some; the assay was immunoSEQ multiplex PCR. Of about 680,000 clones listed, about 91% are singletons. The germline gives CDR1 SEHNR, CDR2 FQNEAQ (reference sequence). The CDR3 totals 13 residues. V lost 0 bases and J 5 bases, leaving 7 bases between the germline ends. Regarding the study as a whole: Around 4.7% was the fraction of naive CD4 clonotypes found shared across several donors.

Only CD45RO-negative cells positively selected for CCR7 counted as naive CD8 cells, so terminally differentiated effector memory CD45RA+ cells were excluded. A remark on this clone: Antigen: not known.

What was sequenced was naive CD8+ T cells sorted from blood. The rearrangement uses TRBV7-9 and TRBJ1-1; D uncertain. This sequence originates from a man aged 25-45 years in good health. CDR3: CASSLALRTEAFF. The CDR3 DNA reads as TGTGCCAGCAGCTTAGCGCTCAGGACTGAAGCTTTCTTT. The complete variable domain, with remaining parts taken from reference TRBV7-9 and TRBJ1-1, reads DTGVSQNPRHKITKRGQNVTFRCDPISEHNRLYWYRQTLGQGPEFLTYFQNEAQLEKSRLLSDRFSAERPKGSFSTLEIQRTEQGDSAMYLCASSLALRTEAFFGQGTRLTVV.